This record concerns one T cell receptor beta chain sequence. This sample is drawn from a study of T cell changes during pregnancy in multiple sclerosis. The method was immunoSEQ multiplex PCR; TCRdb's version includes in-frame clones alone and lacks a portion of them. The data hold around 49,000 clones, with nearly 90% observed a single time. This receptor was identified in a female donor in good health, enrolled as a control in a pregnancy study. Source: peripheral blood, taken after pregnancy.

The CDR3 DNA reads as TGTGCCAGCAGCTCGAGGACAGGGGCCACCACAGATACGCAGTATTTT. Amino acids: CASSSRTGATTDTQYF. V usage is TRBV11-3 and J usage is TRBJ2-3; TRBD1 matches at 9 bases. This CDR3 region has 16 residues. The V segment lost 4 bases and the J segment 2 bases; nucleotides outside the gene matches: 7. The germline CDR1 and CDR2 sequences are SGHNT and YENEEA.